Below, one T cell receptor (beta chain) is given with its context. Its specificity is unknown. The data were taken from a study of cytomegalovirus exposure and HLA in healthy donors. Findings and caveats of the study: According to reports, the classifier identified cytomegalovirus status with high specificity and sensitivity.

Sequencing was performed with immunoSEQ multiplex PCR; in TCRdb, only in-frame clones are kept and a portion is missing. Of 300,000 or so clones in the sample, around 90% were seen once. The CDR3 has 13 residues. CDR1 is SGHNT, CDR2 YYREEE, per germline (reference sequence). The ends were cut back, 4 bases at V and 9 bases at J, with 14 bases in the middle. This TCR was recovered from a man younger than 40 in good health and CMV-seronegative. Sequenced material: PBMCs. This chain connects TRBV5-4 to TRBJ2-1; TRBD1 is a possible D gene (8 bases). The CDR3 region is CASSPNRGGEQFF. The CDR3 DNA follows: TGTGCCAGCAGCCCTAACAGGGGGGGTGAGCAGTTCTTC.